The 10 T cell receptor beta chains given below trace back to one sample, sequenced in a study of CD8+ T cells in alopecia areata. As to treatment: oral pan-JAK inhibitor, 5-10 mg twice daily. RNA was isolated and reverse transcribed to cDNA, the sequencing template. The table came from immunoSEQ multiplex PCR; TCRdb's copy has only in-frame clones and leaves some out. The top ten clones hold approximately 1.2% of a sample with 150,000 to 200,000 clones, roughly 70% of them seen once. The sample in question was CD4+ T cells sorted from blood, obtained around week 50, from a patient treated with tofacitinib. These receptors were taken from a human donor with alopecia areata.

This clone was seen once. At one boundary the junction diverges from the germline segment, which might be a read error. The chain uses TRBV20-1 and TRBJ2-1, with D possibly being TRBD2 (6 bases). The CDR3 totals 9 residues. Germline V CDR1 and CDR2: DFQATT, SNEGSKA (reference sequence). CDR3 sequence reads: CSGRDEQFF. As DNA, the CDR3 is TGCAGTGGGCGGGATGAACAGTTCTTC.

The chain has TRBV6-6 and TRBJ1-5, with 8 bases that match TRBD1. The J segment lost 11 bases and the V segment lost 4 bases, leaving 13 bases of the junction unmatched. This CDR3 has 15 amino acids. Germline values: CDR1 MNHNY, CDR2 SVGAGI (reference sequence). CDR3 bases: TGTGCCAGCAGTTCGCTCGAGGACAGGGTGGGTGCCCAGCATTTT. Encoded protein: CASSSLEDRVGAQHF.

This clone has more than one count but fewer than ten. The CDR3 region has the DNA TGCAGCGCGGACAGGGTGACCAATGAGCAGTTCTTC. This translates into CSADRVTNEQFF. The rearrangement joins TRBV29-1 to TRBJ2-1; TRBD1 matches 8 bases. Looked up from germline, CDR1 is SQVTM and CDR2 is ANQGSEA. V was pared by 7 bases and J by 6 bases, with 5 bases of the junction left unmatched. The CDR3 contains 12 residues.

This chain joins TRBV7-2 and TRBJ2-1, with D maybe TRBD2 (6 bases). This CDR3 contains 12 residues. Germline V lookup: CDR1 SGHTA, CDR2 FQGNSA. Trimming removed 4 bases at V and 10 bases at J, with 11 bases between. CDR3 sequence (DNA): TGTGCCAGCAGCTACACCGGGGGAGAGCAGTTCTTC. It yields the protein CASSYTGGEQFF.

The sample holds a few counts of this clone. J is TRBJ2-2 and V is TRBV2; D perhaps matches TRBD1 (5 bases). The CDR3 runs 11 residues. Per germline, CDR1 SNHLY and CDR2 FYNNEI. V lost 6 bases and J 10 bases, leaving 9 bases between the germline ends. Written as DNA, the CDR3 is TGTGCCAGCAGGACAGACCTGGAGCTGTTTTTT. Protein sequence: CASRTDLELFF. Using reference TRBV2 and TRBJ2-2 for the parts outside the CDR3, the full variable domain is EPEVTQTPSHQVTQMGQEVILRCVPISNHLYFYWYRQILGQKVEFLVSFYNNEISEKSEIFDDQFSVERPDGSNFTLKIRSTKLEDSAMYFCASRTDLELFFGEGSRLTVL.

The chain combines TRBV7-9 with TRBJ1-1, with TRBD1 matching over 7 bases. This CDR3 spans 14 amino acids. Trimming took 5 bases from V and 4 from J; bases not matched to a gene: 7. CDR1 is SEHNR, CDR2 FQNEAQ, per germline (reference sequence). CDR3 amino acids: CASSPQGLSTEAFF. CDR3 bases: TGTGCCAGCAGCCCACAGGGGCTAAGCACTGAAGCTTTCTTT. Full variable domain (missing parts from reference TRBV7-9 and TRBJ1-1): DTGVSQNPRHKITKRGQNVTFRCDPISEHNRLYWYRQTLGQGPEFLTYFQNEAQLEKSRLLSDRFSAERPKGSFSTLEIQRTEQGDSAMYLCASSPQGLSTEAFFGQGTRLTVV.

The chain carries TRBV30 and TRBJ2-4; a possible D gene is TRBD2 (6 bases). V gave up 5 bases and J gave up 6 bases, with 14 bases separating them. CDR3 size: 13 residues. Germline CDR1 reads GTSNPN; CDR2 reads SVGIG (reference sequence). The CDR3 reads CAWCPGEGNIQYF. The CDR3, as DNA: TGTGCCTGGTGTCCGGGGGAAGGAAACATTCAGTACTTC.

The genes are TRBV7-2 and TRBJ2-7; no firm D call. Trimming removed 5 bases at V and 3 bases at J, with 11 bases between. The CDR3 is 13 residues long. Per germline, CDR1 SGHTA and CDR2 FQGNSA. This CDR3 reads CASSRPAFYEQYF. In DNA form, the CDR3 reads TGTGCCAGCAGCCGACCCGCCTTCTACGAGCAGTACTTC.

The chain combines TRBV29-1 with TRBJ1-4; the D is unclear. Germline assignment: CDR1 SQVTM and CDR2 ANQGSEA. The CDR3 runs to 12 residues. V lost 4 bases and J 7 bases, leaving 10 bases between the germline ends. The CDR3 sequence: CSVGSGGEKLFF. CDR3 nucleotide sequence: TGCAGCGTTGGGTCGGGAGGTGAAAAACTGTTTTTT.

The CDR3, as DNA: TGCGCCAGCAGCCAAGTGGGTAACTATGGCTACACCTTC. It specifies CASSQVGNYGYTF. This chain joins TRBV4-1 and TRBJ1-2; no clear D gene. Germline CDR1 and CDR2: MGHRA and YSYEKL. The CDR3 runs to 13 residues. Trimming took off 1 base at V and 1 base at J, with 4 bases between the two ends.